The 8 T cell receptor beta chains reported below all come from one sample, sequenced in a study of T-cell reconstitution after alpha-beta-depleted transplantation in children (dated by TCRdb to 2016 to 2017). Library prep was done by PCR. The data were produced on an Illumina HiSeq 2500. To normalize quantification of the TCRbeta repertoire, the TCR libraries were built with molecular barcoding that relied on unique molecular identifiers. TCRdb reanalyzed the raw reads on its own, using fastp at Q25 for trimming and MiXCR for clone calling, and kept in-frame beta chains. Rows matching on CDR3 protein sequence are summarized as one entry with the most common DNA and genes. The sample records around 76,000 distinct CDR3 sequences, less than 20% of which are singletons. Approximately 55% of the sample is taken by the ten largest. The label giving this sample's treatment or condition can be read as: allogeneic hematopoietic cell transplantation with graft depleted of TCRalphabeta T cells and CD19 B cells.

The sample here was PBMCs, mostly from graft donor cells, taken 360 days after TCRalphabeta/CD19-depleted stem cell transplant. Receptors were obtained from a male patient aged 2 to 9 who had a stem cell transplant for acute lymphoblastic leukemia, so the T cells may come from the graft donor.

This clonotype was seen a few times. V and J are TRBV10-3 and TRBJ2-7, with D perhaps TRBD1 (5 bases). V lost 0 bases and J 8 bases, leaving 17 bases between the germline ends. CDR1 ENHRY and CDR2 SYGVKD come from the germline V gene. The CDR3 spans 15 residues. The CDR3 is CAISESGFGASQQYF. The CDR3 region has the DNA TGTGCCATCAGTGAGTCGGGGTTTGGGGCTTCGCAGCAGTACTTC.

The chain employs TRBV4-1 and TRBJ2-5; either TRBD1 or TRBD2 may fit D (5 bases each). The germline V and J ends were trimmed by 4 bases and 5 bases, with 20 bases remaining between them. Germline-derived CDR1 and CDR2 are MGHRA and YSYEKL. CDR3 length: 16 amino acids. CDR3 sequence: CASSPPGRVSGETQYF. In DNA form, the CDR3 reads TGCGCCAGCAGCCCACCTGGCAGGGTGAGCGGCGAGACCCAGTACTTC.

Written as DNA, the CDR3 is TGCGCCAGTACCGGGACAGGGGCTGAAGCTTTCTTT. This sequence encodes CASTGTGAEAFF. This chain uses TRBV5-1 with TRBJ1-1; TRBD1 matches at 10 bases. V lost 8 bases to trimming and J lost 6 bases; unmatched junction nucleotides: 4. The CDR3 runs to 12 residues. Germline V CDR1 and CDR2: SGHRS, YFSETQ.

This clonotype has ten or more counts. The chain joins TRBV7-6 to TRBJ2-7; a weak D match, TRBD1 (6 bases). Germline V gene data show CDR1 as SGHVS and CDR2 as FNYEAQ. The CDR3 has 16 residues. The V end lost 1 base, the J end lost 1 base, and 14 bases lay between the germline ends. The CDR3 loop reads CASSLVARGESYEQYF. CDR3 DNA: TGTGCCAGCAGCTTAGTGGCCAGGGGAGAATCCTACGAGCAGTACTTC.

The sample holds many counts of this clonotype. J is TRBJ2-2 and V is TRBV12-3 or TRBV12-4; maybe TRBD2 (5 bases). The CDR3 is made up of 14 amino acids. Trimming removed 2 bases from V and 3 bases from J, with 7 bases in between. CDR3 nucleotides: TGTGCCAGCAGTTTAATCGGGGACACCGGGGAGCTGTTTTTT. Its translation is CASSLIGDTGELFF.

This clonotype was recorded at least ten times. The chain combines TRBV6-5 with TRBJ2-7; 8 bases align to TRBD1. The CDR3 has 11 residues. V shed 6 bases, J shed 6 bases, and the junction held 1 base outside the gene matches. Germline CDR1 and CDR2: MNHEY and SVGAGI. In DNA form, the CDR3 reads TGTGCCAGCAGCAGGGGGCGCGAGCAGTACTTC. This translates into CASSRGREQYF.

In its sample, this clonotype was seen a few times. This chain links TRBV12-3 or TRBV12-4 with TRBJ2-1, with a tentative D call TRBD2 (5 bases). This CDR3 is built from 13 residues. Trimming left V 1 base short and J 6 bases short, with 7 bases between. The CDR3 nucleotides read TGTGCCAGCAGTTTAGTAGCGCCCAATGAGCAGTTCTTC. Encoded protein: CASSLVAPNEQFF.

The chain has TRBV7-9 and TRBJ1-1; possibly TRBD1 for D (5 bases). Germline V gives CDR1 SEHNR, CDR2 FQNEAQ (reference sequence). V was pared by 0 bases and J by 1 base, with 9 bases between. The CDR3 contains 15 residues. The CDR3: CASSLALGGNTEAFF. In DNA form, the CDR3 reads TGTGCCAGCAGCTTAGCGCTTGGGGGGAACACTGAAGCTTTCTTT.